A selection of T cell receptor beta chains follows, all from one sample in a study of cytomegalovirus exposure and HLA in healthy donors. The method was immunoSEQ multiplex PCR; TCRdb's version includes in-frame clones alone and lacks a portion of them. Of some 93,000 clones in the sample, about 78% were seen once. Material for sequencing was PBMCs. Receptors were obtained from a woman aged 40 to 50 in good health and CMV-seronegative. The CDR3 runs from the conserved cysteine through the conserved F or W. D genes are given only for firm matches. The size entry is marked missing in some rows and otherwise reads once, few, many or a size class.

v_call: TRBV4-3; cdr3_length: 16; d_call: TRBD2; j_call: TRBJ2-1; clone_size: -; cdr3_nt: TGCGCCAGCAGCCAGAATAGCGGGGGAGATTACAATGAGCAGTTCTTC; cdr3_aa: CASSQNSGGDYNEQFF
v_call: TRBV4-2; cdr3_length: 14; d_call: -; j_call: TRBJ1-3; clone_size: -; cdr3_nt: TGTGCCAGCAGCCCTGGGGGGGCCGAAAACACCATATATTTT; cdr3_aa: CASSPGGAENTIYF
v_call: TRBV10-3; cdr3_length: 14; d_call: -; j_call: TRBJ2-3; clone_size: -; cdr3_nt: TGTGCCCTCAAAGGGAGGCTTGACACAGATACGCAGTATTTT; cdr3_aa: CALKGRLDTDTQYF
v_call: TRBV5-6; cdr3_length: 15; d_call: TRBD2; j_call: TRBJ2-1; clone_size: few; cdr3_nt: TGTGCCAGCAGCTTCACGGGGGGGAGGGTAAATGAGCAGTTCTTC; cdr3_aa: CASSFTGGRVNEQFF
v_call: TRBV29-1; cdr3_length: 13; d_call: -; j_call: TRBJ1-1; clone_size: few; cdr3_nt: TGCAGCGCCTGGGGAGGGGGGCACACTGAAGCTTTCTTT; cdr3_aa: CSAWGGGHTEAFF
v_call: TRBV28; cdr3_length: 16; d_call: TRBD1; j_call: TRBJ2-5; clone_size: -; cdr3_nt: TGTGCCAGCAGTCCCCCGGGACAGGGCCCCCAAGAGACCCAGTACTTC; cdr3_aa: CASSPPGQGPQETQYF
v_call: TRBV28; cdr3_length: 13; d_call: TRBD1; j_call: TRBJ1-5; clone_size: -; cdr3_nt: TGTGCCAGCAGTCGACAGGGTCATCAGCCCCAGCATTTT; cdr3_aa: CASSRQGHQPQHF
v_call: TRBV19; cdr3_length: 14; d_call: -; j_call: TRBJ1-1; clone_size: -; cdr3_nt: TGTGCCAGTAGACGAGGGGGATGGGACACTGAAGCTTTCTTT; cdr3_aa: CASRRGGWDTEAFF
v_call: TRBV28; cdr3_length: 14; d_call: -; j_call: TRBJ2-7; clone_size: -; cdr3_nt: TGTGCCAGCAGTTTAGGGCAGGTCCTCTACGAGCAGTACTTC; cdr3_aa: CASSLGQVLYEQYF
v_call: TRBV27; cdr3_length: 15; d_call: -; j_call: TRBJ2-1; clone_size: -; cdr3_nt: TGTGCCAGCAGTTTATTGCAGGGGCGGAGGAATGAGCAGTTCTTC; cdr3_aa: CASSLLQGRRNEQFF
v_call: TRBV2; cdr3_length: 14; d_call: -; j_call: TRBJ1-3; clone_size: -; cdr3_nt: TGTGCCAGCAGCCGAGCTCGCCCTGGAAACACCATATATTTT; cdr3_aa: CASSRARPGNTIYF
v_call: TRBV5-1; cdr3_length: 18; d_call: TRBD2; j_call: TRBJ2-5; clone_size: -; cdr3_nt: TGCGCCAGCAGCTTGAGGCTTACCCTAGCGGGAGGTTCGGAGACCCAGTACTTC; cdr3_aa: CASSLRLTLAGGSETQYF
v_call: TRBV15; cdr3_length: 17; d_call: -; j_call: TRBJ2-3; clone_size: -; cdr3_nt: TGTGCCACCAGCAGAGCGACTACATCGACCGGCACAGATACGCAGTATTTT; cdr3_aa: CATSRATTSTGTDTQYF
v_call: TRBV15; cdr3_length: 16; d_call: TRBD2; j_call: TRBJ2-3; clone_size: -; cdr3_nt: TGTGCCACCAGCAGAGAAGGAGCGGGAGCCCCAGATACGCAGTATTTT; cdr3_aa: CATSREGAGAPDTQYF
v_call: TRBV9; cdr3_length: 15; d_call: -; j_call: TRBJ1-2; clone_size: -; cdr3_nt: TGTGCCAGCAGCGTAGTTGCGGGGGGCGGCTATGGCTACACCTTC; cdr3_aa: CASSVVAGGGYGYTF
v_call: TRBV13; cdr3_length: 16; d_call: TRBD2; j_call: TRBJ2-1; clone_size: -; cdr3_nt: TGTGCCAGCAGCTTGACTAGCGGGCCTTCCTACAATGAGCAGTTCTTC; cdr3_aa: CASSLTSGPSYNEQFF
v_call: TRBV27; cdr3_length: 17; d_call: TRBD2; j_call: TRBJ2-1; clone_size: -; cdr3_nt: TGTGCCAGCAGTTCGACACTAGCGGGAGTGAACTACAATGAGCAGTTCTTC; cdr3_aa: CASSSTLAGVNYNEQFF
v_call: TRBV5-6; cdr3_length: 15; d_call: -; j_call: TRBJ1-1; clone_size: few; cdr3_nt: TGTGCCAGCAGCCAAAAGGCACTTGGGCCCACTGAAGCTTTCTTT; cdr3_aa: CASSQKALGPTEAFF
v_call: TRBV4-2; cdr3_length: 14; d_call: -; j_call: TRBJ2-5; clone_size: -; cdr3_nt: TGTGCCAGCAGCCAAAACAGAAACCAAGAGACCCAGTACTTC; cdr3_aa: CASSQNRNQETQYF
v_call: TRBV7-6; cdr3_length: 16; d_call: TRBD2; j_call: TRBJ2-1; clone_size: once; cdr3_nt: TGTGCCAGCAGCAGACTAGCGGGAGATCAAGGCAATGAGCAGTTCTTC; cdr3_aa: CASSRLAGDQGNEQFF
v_call: TRBV7-2; cdr3_length: 15; d_call: -; j_call: TRBJ2-3; clone_size: -; cdr3_nt: TGTGCCAGCAGCTTACCAACGGGAATCACAGATACGCAGTATTTT; cdr3_aa: CASSLPTGITDTQYF
v_call: TRBV5-1; cdr3_length: 14; d_call: TRBD1; j_call: TRBJ1-1; clone_size: -; cdr3_nt: TGCGCCAGCAGCTCGAACAGGGGTGGTACTGAAGCTTTCTTT; cdr3_aa: CASSSNRGGTEAFF
v_call: TRBV19; cdr3_length: 16; d_call: TRBD1; j_call: TRBJ2-1; clone_size: -; cdr3_nt: TGTGCCAGTAGTGCTCAGGGGGCTGGCTCCTACAATGAGCAGTTCTTC; cdr3_aa: CASSAQGAGSYNEQFF
v_call: TRBV7-2; cdr3_length: 15; d_call: -; j_call: TRBJ1-1; clone_size: -; cdr3_nt: TGTGCCAGCAGCTTAGGGGGGACATACAACACTGAAGCTTTCTTT; cdr3_aa: CASSLGGTYNTEAFF
v_call: TRBV6-4; cdr3_length: 13; d_call: TRBD2; j_call: TRBJ2-1; clone_size: -; cdr3_nt: TGTGCCAGTAGTACTAGCGGGAACAATGAGCAGTTCTTC; cdr3_aa: CASSTSGNNEQFF
v_call: TRBV12-5; cdr3_length: 16; d_call: -; j_call: TRBJ2-1; clone_size: -; cdr3_nt: TGTGCTAGTGCCAACTATAACGGGGAAAACTACAATGAGCAGTTCTTC; cdr3_aa: CASANYNGENYNEQFF
v_call: TRBV6-1; cdr3_length: 13; d_call: TRBD1; j_call: TRBJ2-7; clone_size: few; cdr3_nt: TGTGCCAGCAGTGCGACAGGGTCCTACGAGCAGTACTTC; cdr3_aa: CASSATGSYEQYF
v_call: TRBV10-1; cdr3_length: 14; d_call: -; j_call: TRBJ2-1; clone_size: -; cdr3_nt: TGCGCCAGCAGCTCTAGGTCCCTGTCGGGTGAGCAGTTCTTC; cdr3_aa: CASSSRSLSGEQFF
v_call: TRBV28; cdr3_length: 14; d_call: TRBD2; j_call: TRBJ2-1; clone_size: few; cdr3_nt: TGTGCCAGCAATCTCGCGGGAGGCGTTAGTGAGCAGTTCTTC; cdr3_aa: CASNLAGGVSEQFF
v_call: TRBV27; cdr3_length: 15; d_call: TRBD1; j_call: TRBJ2-7; clone_size: few; cdr3_nt: TGTGCCAGCAGTGGACCGGGACAGGGATCCTACGAGCAGTACTTC; cdr3_aa: CASSGPGQGSYEQYF
v_call: TRBV5-1; cdr3_length: 17; d_call: TRBD2; j_call: TRBJ2-1; clone_size: -; cdr3_nt: TGCGCCAGCAGCGACGGACTAGCGGCAAAAGACTACAATGAGCAGTTCTTC; cdr3_aa: CASSDGLAAKDYNEQFF
v_call: TRBV6-1; cdr3_length: 12; d_call: -; j_call: TRBJ1-1; clone_size: -; cdr3_nt: TGTGCCAGCACCCTAGCGCACTCTGAAGCTTTCTTT; cdr3_aa: CASTLAHSEAFF
v_call: TRBV4-2; cdr3_length: 17; d_call: TRBD2; j_call: TRBJ2-2; clone_size: -; cdr3_nt: TGTGCCAGCAGCCAGGCTACTAGCGGGGCCCTTCAAGGGGAGCTGTTTTTT; cdr3_aa: CASSQATSGALQGELFF
v_call: TRBV5-4; cdr3_length: 14; d_call: -; j_call: TRBJ1-1; clone_size: -; cdr3_nt: TGTGCCAGCACCCTCGGGTTCATGAACACTGAAGCTTTCTTT; cdr3_aa: CASTLGFMNTEAFF
v_call: TRBV7-2; cdr3_length: 16; d_call: TRBD1; j_call: TRBJ2-7; clone_size: -; cdr3_nt: TGTGCCAGCAGCCCGACCGGGACAGGGAGGAGGCACGAGCAGTACTTC; cdr3_aa: CASSPTGTGRRHEQYF
v_call: TRBV2; cdr3_length: 15; d_call: TRBD1; j_call: TRBJ2-5; clone_size: -; cdr3_nt: TGTGCCAGCCCCCGGCCGGGACAGGGGATAGAGACCCAGTACTTC; cdr3_aa: CASPRPGQGIETQYF
v_call: TRBV6-6; cdr3_length: 16; d_call: -; j_call: TRBJ2-7; clone_size: -; cdr3_nt: TGTGCCAGCAGTTTGGCGAGCCGCGGAGAACCCTACGAGCAGTACTTC; cdr3_aa: CASSLASRGEPYEQYF
v_call: TRBV2; cdr3_length: 15; d_call: -; j_call: TRBJ2-5; clone_size: -; cdr3_nt: TGTGCCAGCAGTGAAGATAGCGGCCGGATGAGGACCCAGTACTTC; cdr3_aa: CASSEDSGRMRTQYF
v_call: TRBV7-3; cdr3_length: 18; d_call: TRBD1; j_call: TRBJ2-6; clone_size: -; cdr3_nt: TGTGCCAGCAGCTACGGACAGGGACTCTTAAACGGGGCCAACGTCCTGACTTTC; cdr3_aa: CASSYGQGLLNGANVLTF
v_call: TRBV10-3; cdr3_length: 13; d_call: -; j_call: TRBJ2-7; clone_size: -; cdr3_nt: TGTGCCATCAGTGAGTTCGGCTCCTACGAGCAGTACTTC; cdr3_aa: CAISEFGSYEQYF
v_call: TRBV29-1; cdr3_length: 11; d_call: TRBD1; j_call: TRBJ2-1; clone_size: -; cdr3_nt: TGCAGCGTTAGGACAGGCTATGAGCAGTTCTTC; cdr3_aa: CSVRTGYEQFF
v_call: TRBV28; cdr3_length: 13; d_call: TRBD1; j_call: TRBJ1-5; clone_size: -; cdr3_nt: TGTGCCAGCAGTCAGGGGGCAAATCAGCCCCAGCATTTT; cdr3_aa: CASSQGANQPQHF
v_call: TRBV5-4; cdr3_length: 15; d_call: -; j_call: TRBJ1-1; clone_size: -; cdr3_nt: TGTGCCAGCAGTCCTAGGACGGGACAGAACACTGAAGCTTTCTTT; cdr3_aa: CASSPRTGQNTEAFF
v_call: TRBV19; cdr3_length: 16; d_call: TRBD1; j_call: TRBJ2-1; clone_size: -; cdr3_nt: TGTGCCAGTAAGGAGAAGGGACAGACAGTCTACAATGAGCAGTTCTTC; cdr3_aa: CASKEKGQTVYNEQFF
v_call: TRBV5-5; cdr3_length: 15; d_call: TRBD1; j_call: TRBJ2-1; clone_size: once; cdr3_nt: TGTGCCAGCAGCTTGGAGGGACAGTTCTACAATGAGCAGTTCTTC; cdr3_aa: CASSLEGQFYNEQFF